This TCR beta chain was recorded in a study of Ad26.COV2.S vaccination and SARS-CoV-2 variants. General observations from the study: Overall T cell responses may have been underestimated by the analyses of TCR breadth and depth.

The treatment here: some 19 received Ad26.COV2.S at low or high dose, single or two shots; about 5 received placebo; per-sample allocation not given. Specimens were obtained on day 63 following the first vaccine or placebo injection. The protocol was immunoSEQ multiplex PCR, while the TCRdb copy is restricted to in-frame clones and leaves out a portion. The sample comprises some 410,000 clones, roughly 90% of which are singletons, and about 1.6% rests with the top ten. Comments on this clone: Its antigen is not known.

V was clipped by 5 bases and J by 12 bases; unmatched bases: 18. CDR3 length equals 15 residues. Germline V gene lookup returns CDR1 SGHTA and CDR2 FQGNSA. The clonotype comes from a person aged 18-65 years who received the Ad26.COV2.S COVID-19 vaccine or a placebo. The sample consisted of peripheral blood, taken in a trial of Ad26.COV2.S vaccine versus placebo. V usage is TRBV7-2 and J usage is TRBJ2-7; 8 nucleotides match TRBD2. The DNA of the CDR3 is TGTGCCAGCAGCCCCCAGGGTAGCGGGGACACCCGTAGGTACTTC. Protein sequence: CASSPQGSGDTRRYF. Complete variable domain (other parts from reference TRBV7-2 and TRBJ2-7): GAGVSQSPSNKVTEKGKDVELRCDPISGHTALYWYRQSLGQGLEFLIYFQGNSAPDKSGLPSDRFSAERTGGSVSTLTIQRTQQEDSAVYLCASSPQGSGDTRRYFGPGTRLTVT.